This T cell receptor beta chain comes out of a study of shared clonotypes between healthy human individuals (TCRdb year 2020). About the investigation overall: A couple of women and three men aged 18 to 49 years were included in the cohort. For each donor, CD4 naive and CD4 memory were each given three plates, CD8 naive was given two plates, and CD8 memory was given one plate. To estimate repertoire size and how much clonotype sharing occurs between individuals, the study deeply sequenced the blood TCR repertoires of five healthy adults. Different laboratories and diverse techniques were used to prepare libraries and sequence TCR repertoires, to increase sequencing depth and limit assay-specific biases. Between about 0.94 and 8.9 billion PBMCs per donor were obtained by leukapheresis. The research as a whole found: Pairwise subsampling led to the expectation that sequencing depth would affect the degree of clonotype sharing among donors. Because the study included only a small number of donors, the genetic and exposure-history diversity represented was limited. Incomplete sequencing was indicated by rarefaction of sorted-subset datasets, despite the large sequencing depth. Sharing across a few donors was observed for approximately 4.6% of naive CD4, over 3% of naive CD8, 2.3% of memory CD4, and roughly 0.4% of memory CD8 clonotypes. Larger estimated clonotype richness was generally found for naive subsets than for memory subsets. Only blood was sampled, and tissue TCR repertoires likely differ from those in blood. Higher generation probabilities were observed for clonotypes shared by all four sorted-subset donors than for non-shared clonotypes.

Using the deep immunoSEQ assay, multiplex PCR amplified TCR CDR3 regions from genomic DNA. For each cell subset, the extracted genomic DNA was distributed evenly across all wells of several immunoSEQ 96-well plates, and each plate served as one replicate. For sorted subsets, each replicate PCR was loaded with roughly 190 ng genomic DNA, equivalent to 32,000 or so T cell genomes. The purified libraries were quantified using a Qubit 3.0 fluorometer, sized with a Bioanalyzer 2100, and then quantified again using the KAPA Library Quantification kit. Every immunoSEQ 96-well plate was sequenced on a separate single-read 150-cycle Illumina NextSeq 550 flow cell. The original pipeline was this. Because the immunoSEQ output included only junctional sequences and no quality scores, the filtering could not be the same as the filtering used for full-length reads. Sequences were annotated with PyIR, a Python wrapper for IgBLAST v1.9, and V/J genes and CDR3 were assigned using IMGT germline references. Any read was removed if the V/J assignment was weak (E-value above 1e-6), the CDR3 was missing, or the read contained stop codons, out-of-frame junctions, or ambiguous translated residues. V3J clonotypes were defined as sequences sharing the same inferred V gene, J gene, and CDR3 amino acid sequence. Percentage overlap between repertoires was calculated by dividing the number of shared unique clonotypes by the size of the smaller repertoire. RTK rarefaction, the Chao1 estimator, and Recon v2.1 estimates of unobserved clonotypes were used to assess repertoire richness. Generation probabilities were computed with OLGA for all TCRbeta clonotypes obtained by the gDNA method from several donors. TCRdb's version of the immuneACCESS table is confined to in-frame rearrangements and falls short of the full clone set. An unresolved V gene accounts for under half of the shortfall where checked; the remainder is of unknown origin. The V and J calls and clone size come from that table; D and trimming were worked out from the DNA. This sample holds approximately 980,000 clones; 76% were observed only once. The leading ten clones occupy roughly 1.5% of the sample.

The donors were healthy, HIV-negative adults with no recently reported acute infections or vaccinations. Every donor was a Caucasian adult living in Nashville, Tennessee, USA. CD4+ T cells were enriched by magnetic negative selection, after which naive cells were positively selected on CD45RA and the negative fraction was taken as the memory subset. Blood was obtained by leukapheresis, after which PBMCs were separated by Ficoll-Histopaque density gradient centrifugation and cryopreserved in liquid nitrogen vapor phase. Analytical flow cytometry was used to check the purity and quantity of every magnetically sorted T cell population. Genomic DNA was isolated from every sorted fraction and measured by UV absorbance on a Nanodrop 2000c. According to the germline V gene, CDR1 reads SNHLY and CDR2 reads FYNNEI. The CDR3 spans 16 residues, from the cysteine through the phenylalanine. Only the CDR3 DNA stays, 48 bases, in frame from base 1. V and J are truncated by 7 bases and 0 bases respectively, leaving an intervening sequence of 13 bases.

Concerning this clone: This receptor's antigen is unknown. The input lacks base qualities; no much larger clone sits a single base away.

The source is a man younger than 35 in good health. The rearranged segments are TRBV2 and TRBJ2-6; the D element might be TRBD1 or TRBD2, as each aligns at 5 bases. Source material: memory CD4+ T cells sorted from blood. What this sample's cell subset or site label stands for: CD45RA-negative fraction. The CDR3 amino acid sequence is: CASTRPGSSGANVLTF. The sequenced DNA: TGTGCCAGCACCCGTCCAGGGAGCTCTGGGGCCAACGTCCTGACTTTC.